The rows below give T cell receptor beta chains drawn from one sample of a study of shared clonotypes between healthy human individuals. The repertoire was sequenced with immunoSEQ multiplex PCR; TCRdb's copy has only in-frame clones and lacks some. The sample has about 190,000 clones, around 63% seen once. The sample comprised memory CD4+ T cells sorted from blood. The receptor source for this set is a man younger than 40 in good health. The conserved cysteine and the conserved F or W are not part of the CDR3 here. Each record gives: CDR3 length, J gene, V gene, CDR3 protein.

length: 13; J: TRBJ2-1; V: TRBV21-1; CDR3: ATTGSQRDTSEQF
length: 10; J: TRBJ1-1; V: TRBV29-1; CDR3: SARLGGTEAF
length: 12; J: TRBJ2-7; V: TRBV2; CDR3: ASRMTEISYEQY
length: 16; J: TRBJ2-1; V: TRBV7-6; CDR3: ASSLKFPSGRRGNEQF
length: 13; J: TRBJ2-3; V: TRBV6-6; CDR3: ASSYGTGVTDTQY
length: 14; J: TRBJ2-1; V: TRBV6-4; CDR3: ARGIGTSGGYNEQF
length: 13; J: TRBJ2-6; V: TRBV7-6; CDR3: ASSQMGGGANVLT
length: 10; J: TRBJ1-1; V: TRBV29-1; CDR3: SVVESQFRAF
length: 13; J: TRBJ2-5; V: TRBV2; CDR3: ASSGGLAVQETQY
length: 11; J: TRBJ2-5; V: TRBV5-1; CDR3: ASSELVGETQY
length: 15; J: TRBJ2-5; V: TRBV5-1; CDR3: ASSLGLAGGRQETQY
length: 12; J: TRBJ1-3; V: TRBV5-4; CDR3: ASSSKSSGNTIY
length: 19; J: TRBJ2-3; V: TRBV4-1; CDR3: ASSQDWVAGAVSEGTDTQY
length: 14; J: TRBJ2-3; V: TRBV5-4; CDR3: ASSLGASGSADTQY
length: 12; J: TRBJ2-1; V: TRBV19; CDR3: ASRPGGPFDEQF
length: 10; J: TRBJ2-1; V: TRBV11-2; CDR3: ASSWGSGEQF
length: 13; J: TRBJ2-7; V: TRBV9; CDR3: ASGGIAGNNYGQY
length: 10; J: TRBJ2-7; V: TRBV7-8; CDR3: ASGSGNYEQY
length: 11; J: TRBJ2-2; V: TRBV5-1; CDR3: ASSVQDTGELF
length: 12; J: TRBJ1-1; V: TRBV18; CDR3: ASSGDRGNTEAF
length: 12; J: TRBJ2-7; V: TRBV7-9; CDR3: ASSPLLRPGEQY
length: 14; J: TRBJ2-2; V: TRBV7-9; CDR3: ASSSGLAGRTGELF
length: 10; J: TRBJ2-3; V: TRBV18; CDR3: ASSLYTDTQY
length: 16; J: TRBJ2-1; V: TRBV9; CDR3: ASSVTPTSPSSYNEQF
length: 12; J: TRBJ1-1; V: TRBV6-1; CDR3: ASSVPTGRTEAF
length: 13; J: TRBJ1-2; V: TRBV9; CDR3: ASSVGRSTNYGYT
length: 13; J: TRBJ2-7; V: TRBV7-7; CDR3: ASSPGQGPTYEQY
length: 11; J: TRBJ1-1; V: TRBV11-2; CDR3: ASSLAPDTEAF
length: 13; J: TRBJ2-7; V: TRBV5-1; CDR3: ASSFMSGTTYEQY
length: 13; J: TRBJ1-1; V: TRBV6-1; CDR3: ASSEEGQGATEAF
length: 14; J: TRBJ2-2; V: TRBV6-1; CDR3: ASSASGRLLTGELF
length: 13; J: TRBJ2-7; V: TRBV6-1; CDR3: ASSVGLAGAYEQY
length: 10; J: TRBJ1-2; V: TRBV6-1; CDR3: ASSPGAYGYT
length: 14; J: TRBJ2-3; V: TRBV5-1; CDR3: ASSLGPRSPTDTQY
length: 16; J: TRBJ2-1; V: TRBV9; CDR3: ASSVELAGGPRNNEQF
length: 15; J: TRBJ2-7; V: TRBV12-5; CDR3: ASGLYSPSRGEVEQY
length: 14; J: TRBJ1-2; V: TRBV5-6; CDR3: ASSLEFGSRTGGYT
length: 14; J: TRBJ2-1; V: TRBV5-6; CDR3: ASSSTGTGDYNEQF
length: 13; J: TRBJ1-1; V: TRBV10-1; CDR3: ASSAFRDRPRGAF
length: 14; J: TRBJ1-2; V: TRBV7-2; CDR3: ASSLRTGSTNYGYT
length: 12; J: TRBJ2-5; V: TRBV27; CDR3: ASSFGYQQETQY
length: 12; J: TRBJ1-5; V: TRBV28; CDR3: ASRIVQANQPQH
length: 11; J: TRBJ1-1; V: TRBV29-1; CDR3: SVEVGGRAEAF
length: 13; J: TRBJ2-5; V: TRBV6-4; CDR3: ASSPLAGGGETQY
length: 13; J: TRBJ1-4; V: TRBV5-1; CDR3: ASSRPGTGNEKLF
length: 12; J: TRBJ1-1; V: TRBV5-5; CDR3: ASSLTVVNTEAF
length: 11; J: TRBJ2-2; V: TRBV6-6; CDR3: ASKAGSTGELF
length: 14; J: TRBJ1-2; V: TRBV2; CDR3: ASSDVWDTTNYGYT
length: 13; J: TRBJ2-6; V: TRBV2; CDR3: ASSHEGAGANVLT
length: 13; J: TRBJ2-2; V: TRBV5-4; CDR3: ASTMGGQNTGELF